Listed here is a single T cell receptor (beta chain). The sample belongs to a study of early T cells in non-severe SARS-CoV-2 infection. Each single cDNA molecule received a unique molecular identifier. Each CDR3 protein gets one entry after TCRdb re-called the 5' RACE reads with MiXCR. This table holds roughly 17,000 distinct CDR3 sequences, under 7% found once. Sequences were derived from whole blood, sampled at baseline. This sequence was found in an adult who was a healthcare worker with PCR-confirmed SARS-CoV-2 infection or an uninfected control (not recorded which).

The CDR3 protein is CASSLRVGTEAFF. The CDR3 region has the DNA TGTGCCAGCAGCTTACGAGTGGGCACTGAAGCTTTCTTT. The V call is TRBV7-8, the J call TRBJ1-1; D call uncertain. From germline, CDR1 is SGHVS and CDR2 FQNEAQ. This CDR3 spans 13 amino acids. V dropped 2 bases and J dropped 4 bases, with 8 bases sitting between them. Combining the CDR3 with reference TRBV7-8 and TRBJ1-1 gives the whole variable domain GAGVSQSPRYKVAKRGQDVALRCDPISGHVSLFWYQQALGQGPEFLTYFQNEAQLDKSGLPSDRFFAERPEGSVSTLKIQRTQQEDSAVYLCASSLRVGTEAFFGQGTRLTVV.